The 10 T cell receptor beta chains below all came from one sample that was sequenced in a study of blood T cell repertoires in COVID-19. The data were produced by immunoSEQ multiplex PCR, yet TCRdb's version contains in-frame clones alone and is incomplete. The table lists hundreds of thousands of clones, 88% of them singletons, with approximately 2% in the top ten. The sample consisted of PBMCs or T cells enriched from blood (not recorded which). The receptor source for this set is a woman aged 55-69 years in a cohort exposed to, infected with or recovered from COVID-19 (not recorded which).

The rearrangement links TRBV18 to TRBJ1-2; 9 positions match TRBD1. Germline CDR1 KGHSH, CDR2 LQKENI. The CDR3 totals 14 residues. After removal of 8 bases from V and 4 bases from J, the junction contained 8 bases not matched to a gene. CDR3 in amino acids: CASASQDRGYGYTF. DNA for the CDR3: TGTGCCAGCGCAAGCCAGGACAGGGGCTATGGCTACACCTTC.

The chain recombines TRBV7-3 with TRBJ2-5, with a weak D call TRBD1 (6 bases). Trimming pared 5 bases from V and 6 bases from J, leaving 13 bases between. From germline, CDR1 is SGHTA and CDR2 FQGTGA. The CDR3 is 13 amino acids. CDR3 DNA: TGTGCCAGCAGCCCCCCAGGGGTGAAGACCCAGTACTTC. This gives the protein CASSPPGVKTQYF.

The CDR3 region is CSASLLAGGPLDTQYF. The CDR3 DNA reads TGCAGTGCTAGTCTGTTAGCGGGAGGGCCATTGGATACGCAGTATTTT. The chain couples TRBV20-1 to TRBJ2-3; 11 bases match TRBD2. The V gene's germline CDR1 is DFQATT and CDR2 SNEGSKA (reference sequence). This CDR3 is built from 16 residues. V dropped 3 bases and J dropped 6; count of bases not matched to a gene: 11.

The chain uses TRBV7-9 and TRBJ2-4, with D tentatively TRBD1 (5 bases). CDR1 and CDR2 (germline): SEHNR, FQNEAQ (reference sequence). The CDR3 is 14 amino acids. Trimming shortened V by 5 bases and J by 10 bases, and 18 bases separated the two germline ends. The CDR3 reads CASSPEGLGRIQYF. The CDR3 DNA reads as TGTGCCAGCAGCCCGGAAGGGCTGGGGCGAATTCAGTACTTC.

This chain links TRBV14 with TRBJ2-1; D might be TRBD1 (6 bases). Trimming removed 2 bases from V and 3 bases from J, with 11 bases in between. Germline loops: CDR1 SGHDN, CDR2 FVKESK. CDR3 length: 15 residues. The CDR3 region is CASSQLGGNYNEQFF. For the CDR3, the DNA is TGTGCCAGCAGCCAATTAGGGGGTAACTACAATGAGCAGTTCTTC.

The chain recombines TRBV28 with TRBJ1-3, with D possibly TRBD1 on 5 matching bases. CDR3 size: 11 residues. Germline V lookup: CDR1 MDHEN, CDR2 SYDVKM. The V and J ends lost 10 bases and 4 bases respectively, with 8 bases between them. The CDR3 region has the DNA TGTGCCACCAGACAGGGAAACACCATATATTTT. It is translated as CATRQGNTIYF.

The chain couples TRBV6-1 to TRBJ2-1, with D hard to call. Trimming cost V 0 bases and J 7 bases, with 7 bases left between them. The CDR3 consists of 13 residues. The germline V gene has CDR1 MNHNS and CDR2 SASEGT. The CDR3 sequence is CASSEAQVNEQFF. The DNA for the CDR3 is TGTGCCAGCAGTGAAGCCCAGGTTAATGAGCAGTTCTTC.

The rearrangement links TRBV7-9 to TRBJ2-5; 10 nucleotides align to TRBD1. V was pared by 6 bases and J by 3 bases, with 7 bases of the junction left unmatched. The CDR3 totals 15 residues. The germline V gene encodes CDR1 SEHNR and CDR2 FQNEAQ (reference sequence). Here the CDR3 reads CASSLWTGGEETQYF. For the CDR3, the DNA is TGTGCCAGCAGTCTTTGGACAGGGGGTGAAGAGACCCAGTACTTC. Full variable domain (outside the CDR3, taken from reference TRBV7-9 and TRBJ2-5): DTGVSQNPRHKITKRGQNVTFRCDPISEHNRLYWYRQTLGQGPEFLTYFQNEAQLEKSRLLSDRFSAERPKGSFSTLEIQRTEQGDSAMYLCASSLWTGGEETQYFGPGTRLLVL.

This clone showed up just once. The chain uses TRBV27 and TRBJ2-2, with D tentatively TRBD1 (5 bases). The V end was cut by 2 bases, the J end by 4 bases, with 14 bases between. This CDR3 has 16 residues. CDR1 is MNHEY and CDR2 is SMNVEV in the germline V gene (reference sequence). The CDR3 spells CASSLPTVTGTGELFF. CDR3 bases: TGTGCCAGCAGTTTACCGACAGTCACCGGCACCGGGGAGCTGTTTTTT.

The chain links TRBV3-1 (or the pseudogene TRBV3-2) to TRBJ1-5; D perhaps matches TRBD1 (5 bases). Germline V lookup: CDR1 LGHDT, CDR2 YNNKEL (reference sequence). The CDR3 runs 14 residues. V was pared by 4 bases and J by 4 bases, with 11 bases between. The CDR3 region is CASSRRGLNQPQHF. In DNA, the CDR3 is TGTGCCAGCAGCCGACGGGGGTTGAATCAGCCCCAGCATTTT.